This is a list of T cell receptor beta chains from one sample in a study of T cells in Graves' hyperthyroidism and ophthalmopathy. TCRdb reprocessed the multiplex PCR reads via MiXCR and lists one record per CDR3 protein. Of some 620,000 distinct CDR3 sequences in the sample, 15% to 20% were seen once. Material: blood. All receptors come from a woman in her twenties or thirties with Graves' hyperthyroidism. CDR3s include the opening cysteine and the closing phenylalanine or tryptophan. Each record gives: J gene, clone size, D gene, V gene, CDR3 DNA, CDR3 protein. D genes are given only for firm matches. Size is stated for part of the rows, as once, few or many counts, or as a class when the clone is expanded.

j_gene: TRBJ2-4; abundance: .; d_gene: .; v_gene: TRBV28; CDR3nt: TGTGCCAGCATAGGCCGGACGCTAGCCAAAAACATTCAGTACTTC; CDR3aa: CASIGRTLAKNIQYF
j_gene: TRBJ2-3; abundance: many; d_gene: .; v_gene: TRBV5-1; CDR3nt: TGCGCCAGCAGCTTACACTTCACAGATACGCAGTATTTT; CDR3aa: CASSLHFTDTQYF
j_gene: TRBJ2-3; abundance: many; d_gene: .; v_gene: TRBV20-1; CDR3nt: TGCAGTGCTAGGGGGGTTACAGATACGCAGTATTTT; CDR3aa: CSARGVTDTQYF
j_gene: TRBJ2-5; abundance: many; d_gene: .; v_gene: TRBV5-6; CDR3nt: TGTGCCAGCAGCTATCTTAGGGAGACCCAGTACTTC; CDR3aa: CASSYLRETQYF
j_gene: TRBJ2-6; abundance: .; d_gene: .; v_gene: TRBV4-1; CDR3nt: TGCGCCAGCAGCCAATATCCAGCTGGGGCCAACGTCCTGACTTTC; CDR3aa: CASSQYPAGANVLTF
j_gene: TRBJ1-6; abundance: .; d_gene: .; v_gene: TRBV6-2/TRBV6-3; CDR3nt: TGTGCCAGCAGTTACGATATGGCTAATTCACCCCTCCACTTT; CDR3aa: CASSYDMANSPLHF
j_gene: TRBJ2-1; abundance: many; d_gene: TRBD1; v_gene: TRBV30; CDR3nt: TGTGCCTGGTTGGGACAGGGGGACAATGAGCAGTTCTTC; CDR3aa: CAWLGQGDNEQFF
j_gene: TRBJ1-1; abundance: many; d_gene: .; v_gene: TRBV29-1; CDR3nt: TGCAGCGTTGAACGGCGGCTGAACACTGAAGCTTTCTTT; CDR3aa: CSVERRLNTEAFF
j_gene: TRBJ1-4; abundance: .; d_gene: TRBD1; v_gene: TRBV12-3/TRBV12-4; CDR3nt: TGTGCCAGCAGTTCCACAGGGGACGAAAAACTGTTTTTT; CDR3aa: CASSSTGDEKLFF
j_gene: TRBJ1-5; abundance: .; d_gene: .; v_gene: TRBV5-1; CDR3nt: TGCGCCAGCAGCTCGGAGGGTGGGCCCCAGCATTTT; CDR3aa: CASSSEGGPQHF
j_gene: TRBJ1-3; abundance: many; d_gene: .; v_gene: TRBV5-1; CDR3nt: TGCGCCAGCAGTGGCGGCGTCAGCTCTGGAAACACCATATATTTT; CDR3aa: CASSGGVSSGNTIYF
j_gene: TRBJ2-1; abundance: few; d_gene: TRBD1; v_gene: TRBV7-9; CDR3nt: TGTGCCAGCATCCCCGGAGACAGGGCGTCCTACAATGAGCAGTTCTTC; CDR3aa: CASIPGDRASYNEQFF
j_gene: TRBJ2-4; abundance: many; d_gene: .; v_gene: TRBV6-1; CDR3nt: TGTGCCAGCCGGGGTCTGCCAGCCAAAAACATTCAGTACTTC; CDR3aa: CASRGLPAKNIQYF
j_gene: TRBJ2-6; abundance: many; d_gene: .; v_gene: TRBV28; CDR3nt: TGTGCCAGCAGTTTCGCGGGGACCGGGGCCAACGTCCTGACTTTC; CDR3aa: CASSFAGTGANVLTF
j_gene: TRBJ2-2; abundance: few; d_gene: TRBD2; v_gene: TRBV3-1; CDR3nt: TGTGCCAGCAGCCATAGCGGGAGCACCGGGGAGCTGTTTTTT; CDR3aa: CASSHSGSTGELFF
j_gene: TRBJ2-5; abundance: .; d_gene: .; v_gene: TRBV20-1; CDR3nt: TGCAGTGCTCCTCTAGGACAGATTAAAGAGACCCAGTACTTC; CDR3aa: CSAPLGQIKETQYF
j_gene: TRBJ2-1; abundance: .; d_gene: .; v_gene: TRBV29-1; CDR3nt: TGCAGCGTTGATTTCAATGAGCAGTTCTTC; CDR3aa: CSVDFNEQFF
j_gene: TRBJ2-5; abundance: many; d_gene: .; v_gene: TRBV20-1; CDR3nt: TGCAGTGCTAGAGATTGGGCAGGGGAAACCCAGTACTTC; CDR3aa: CSARDWAGETQYF
j_gene: TRBJ2-7; abundance: .; d_gene: TRBD1; v_gene: TRBV12-3/TRBV12-4; CDR3nt: TGTGCCAGCAGTAACAGGGGGACAGGGAGGTCCTACGAGCAGTACTTC; CDR3aa: CASSNRGTGRSYEQYF
j_gene: TRBJ2-5; abundance: few; d_gene: TRBD1; v_gene: TRBV28; CDR3nt: TGTGCCAGCAAACAGGGGAGCCAAGAGACCCAGTACTTC; CDR3aa: CASKQGSQETQYF
j_gene: TRBJ2-1; abundance: many; d_gene: .; v_gene: TRBV6-1; CDR3nt: TGTGCCAGCACAGGGGTGAGACACTACAATGAGCAGTTCTTC; CDR3aa: CASTGVRHYNEQFF
j_gene: TRBJ2-1; abundance: many; d_gene: .; v_gene: TRBV5-1; CDR3nt: TGCGCCAGCAGCTTGGGGCAGACAGGTGACCAGTTCTTC; CDR3aa: CASSLGQTGDQFF
j_gene: TRBJ2-5; abundance: many; d_gene: .; v_gene: TRBV30; CDR3nt: TGTGCCTGGAATCGACTCCGGCTAGCCCGTGGGGAGACCCAGTACTTC; CDR3aa: CAWNRLRLARGETQYF
j_gene: TRBJ2-7; abundance: many; d_gene: TRBD1; v_gene: TRBV6-1; CDR3nt: TGTGCCAGCAGCCTCACAGGGGGCGCAATTGTTACCTACGAGCAGTACTTC; CDR3aa: CASSLTGGAIVTYEQYF
j_gene: TRBJ2-1; abundance: .; d_gene: .; v_gene: TRBV7-9; CDR3nt: TGTGCCAGCAGCTCCCGGGACACTCCCTACAATGAGCAGTTCTTC; CDR3aa: CASSSRDTPYNEQFF
j_gene: TRBJ2-1; abundance: many; d_gene: TRBD2; v_gene: TRBV11-2; CDR3nt: TGTGCCAGCAGCTTGATGACTAGCGTATACAATGAGCAGTTCTTC; CDR3aa: CASSLMTSVYNEQFF
j_gene: TRBJ1-2; abundance: .; d_gene: TRBD1; v_gene: TRBV2; CDR3nt: TGTGCCAGCAGTGCTCGGGGACAGGGCGACTATGGCTACACCTTC; CDR3aa: CASSARGQGDYGYTF
j_gene: TRBJ1-4; abundance: many; d_gene: .; v_gene: TRBV12-5; CDR3nt: TGTGCTAGTGGTTCCGGGGTGGAGGAAAAACTGTTTTTT; CDR3aa: CASGSGVEEKLFF
j_gene: TRBJ2-1; abundance: .; d_gene: TRBD2; v_gene: TRBV3-1; CDR3nt: TGTGCCAGCAGTCCCGGACTAGCGGGGGACAATGAGCAGTTCTTC; CDR3aa: CASSPGLAGDNEQFF